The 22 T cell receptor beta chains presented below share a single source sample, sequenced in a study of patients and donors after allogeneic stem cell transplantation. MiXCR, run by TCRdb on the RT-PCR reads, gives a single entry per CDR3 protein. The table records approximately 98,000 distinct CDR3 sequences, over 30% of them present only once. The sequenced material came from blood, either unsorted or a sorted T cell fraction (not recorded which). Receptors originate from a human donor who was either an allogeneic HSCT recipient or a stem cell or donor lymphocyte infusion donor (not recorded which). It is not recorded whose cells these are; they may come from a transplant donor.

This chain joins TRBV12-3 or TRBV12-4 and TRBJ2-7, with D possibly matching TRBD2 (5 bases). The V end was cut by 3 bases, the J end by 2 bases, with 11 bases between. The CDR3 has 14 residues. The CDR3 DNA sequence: TGTGCCAGCAGTTTTACGGGGATCCCCTACGAGCAGTACTTC. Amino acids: CASSFTGIPYEQYF.

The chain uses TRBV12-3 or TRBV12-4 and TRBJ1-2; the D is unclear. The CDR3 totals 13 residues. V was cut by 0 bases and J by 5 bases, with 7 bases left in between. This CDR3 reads CASSLASGYGYTF. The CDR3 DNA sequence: TGTGCCAGCAGTTTAGCCTCGGGGTATGGCTACACCTTC.

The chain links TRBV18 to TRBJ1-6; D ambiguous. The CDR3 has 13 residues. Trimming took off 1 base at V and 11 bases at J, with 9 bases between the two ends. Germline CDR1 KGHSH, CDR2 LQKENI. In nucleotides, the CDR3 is TGTGCCAGCTCACCACTGGGGAACCCACCCCTCCACTTT. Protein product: CASSPLGNPPLHF. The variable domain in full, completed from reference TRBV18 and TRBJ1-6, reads NAGVMQNPRHLVRRRGQEARLRCSPMKGHSHVYWYRQLPEEGLKFMVYLQKENIIDESGMPKERFSAEFPKEGPSILRIQQVVRGDSAAYFCASSPLGNPPLHFGNGTRLTVT.

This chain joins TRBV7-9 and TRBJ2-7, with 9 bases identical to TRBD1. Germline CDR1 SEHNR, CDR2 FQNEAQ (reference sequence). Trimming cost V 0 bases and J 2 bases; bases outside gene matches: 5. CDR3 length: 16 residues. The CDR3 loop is CASSLARDREPYEQYF. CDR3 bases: TGTGCCAGCAGCTTAGCTCGGGACAGGGAACCCTACGAGCAGTACTTC.

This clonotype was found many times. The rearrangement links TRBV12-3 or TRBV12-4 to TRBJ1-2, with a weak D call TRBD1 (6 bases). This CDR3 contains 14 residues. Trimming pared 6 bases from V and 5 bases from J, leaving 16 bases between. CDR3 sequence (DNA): TGTGCCAGCAGGACGAGAGGGGGTAGTTATGGCTACACCTTC. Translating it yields CASRTRGGSYGYTF.

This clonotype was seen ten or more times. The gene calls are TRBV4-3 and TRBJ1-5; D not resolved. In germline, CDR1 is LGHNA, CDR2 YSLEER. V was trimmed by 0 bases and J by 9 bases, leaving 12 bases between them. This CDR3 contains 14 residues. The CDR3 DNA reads TGCGCCAGCAGCCAAGACCTGCGGAGAGCGCCCCAGCATTTT. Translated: CASSQDLRRAPQHF.

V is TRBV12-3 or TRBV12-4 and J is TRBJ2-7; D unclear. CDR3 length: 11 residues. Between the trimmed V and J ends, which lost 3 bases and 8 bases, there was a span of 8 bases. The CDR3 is CASSFLEKQYF. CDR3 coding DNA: TGTGCCAGCAGTTTTTTAGAAAAGCAGTACTTC.

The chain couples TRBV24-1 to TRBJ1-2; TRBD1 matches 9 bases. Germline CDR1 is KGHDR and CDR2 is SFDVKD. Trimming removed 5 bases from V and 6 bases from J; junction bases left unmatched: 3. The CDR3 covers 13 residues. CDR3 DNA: TGTGCCACCAGTGCGGGACAGGGTCATGGCTACACCTTC. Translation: CATSAGQGHGYTF.

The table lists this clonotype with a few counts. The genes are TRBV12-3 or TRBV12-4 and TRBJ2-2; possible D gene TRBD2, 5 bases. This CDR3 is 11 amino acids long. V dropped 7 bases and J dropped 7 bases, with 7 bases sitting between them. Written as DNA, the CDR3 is TGTGCCAGCAAGACTATCGGGGAGCTGTTTTTT. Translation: CASKTIGELFF.

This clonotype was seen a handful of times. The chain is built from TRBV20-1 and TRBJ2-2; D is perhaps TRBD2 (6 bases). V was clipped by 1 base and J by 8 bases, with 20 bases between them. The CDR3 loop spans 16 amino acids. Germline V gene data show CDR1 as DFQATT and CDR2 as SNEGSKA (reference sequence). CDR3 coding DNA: TGCAGTGCTAGAGGGTGGCTAGCGCTTTCTTTAGGGGAGCTGTTTTTT. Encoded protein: CSARGWLALSLGELFF.

CDR3 loop: CASRGTSGKSYNEQFF. In DNA, the CDR3 is TGTGCCAGCAGGGGGACTAGCGGGAAGTCCTACAATGAGCAGTTCTTC. The chain joins TRBV6-5 to TRBJ2-1; TRBD2 matches at 13 bases. Germline assignment: CDR1 MNHEY and CDR2 SVGAGI. The CDR3 length is 16 residues. The V gene end was trimmed by 6 bases and the J gene end by 1 base; junction bases not matched to a gene: 3.

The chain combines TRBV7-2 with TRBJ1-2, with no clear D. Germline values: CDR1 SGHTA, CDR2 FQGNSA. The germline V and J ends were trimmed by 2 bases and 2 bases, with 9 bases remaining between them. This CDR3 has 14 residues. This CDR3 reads CASSLRKANYGYTF. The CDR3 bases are TGTGCCAGCAGCTTAAGGAAGGCCAACTATGGCTACACCTTC.

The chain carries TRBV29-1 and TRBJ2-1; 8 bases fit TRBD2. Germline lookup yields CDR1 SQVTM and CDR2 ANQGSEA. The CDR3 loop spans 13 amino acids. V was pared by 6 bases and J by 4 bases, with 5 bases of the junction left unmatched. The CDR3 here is CSVTSGYYNEQFF. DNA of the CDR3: TGCAGCGTAACTAGCGGTTATTACAATGAGCAGTTCTTC.

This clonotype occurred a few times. The CDR3 sequence is CASSQTPTHWGSTDTQYF. For the CDR3, the DNA is TGCGCCAGCAGCCAAACACCTACCCATTGGGGGAGCACAGATACGCAGTATTTT. V usage is TRBV4-3 and J usage is TRBJ2-3, with D perhaps given as TRBD1 or TRBD2 (5 bases each). Trimming shortened V by 2 bases and J by 0 bases, and 18 bases separated the two germline ends. The CDR3 extends over 18 amino acids. Germline V gene data show CDR1 as LGHNA and CDR2 as YSLEER.

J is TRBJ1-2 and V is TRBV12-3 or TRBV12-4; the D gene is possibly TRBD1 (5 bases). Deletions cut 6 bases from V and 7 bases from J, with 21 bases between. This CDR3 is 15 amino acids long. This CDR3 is CASSRRDPLAGGYTF. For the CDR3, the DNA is TGTGCCAGCAGCCGAAGGGACCCCCTCGCAGGTGGCTACACCTTC.

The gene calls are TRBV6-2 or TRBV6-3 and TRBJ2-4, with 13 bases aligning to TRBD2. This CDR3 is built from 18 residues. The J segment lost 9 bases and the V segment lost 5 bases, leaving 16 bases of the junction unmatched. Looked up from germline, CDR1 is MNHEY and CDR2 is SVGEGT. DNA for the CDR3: TGTGCCAGCAGTCACCAAGGACTAGCGGGAGCCGATGGGGCCATTCAGTACTTC. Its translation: CASSHQGLAGADGAIQYF.

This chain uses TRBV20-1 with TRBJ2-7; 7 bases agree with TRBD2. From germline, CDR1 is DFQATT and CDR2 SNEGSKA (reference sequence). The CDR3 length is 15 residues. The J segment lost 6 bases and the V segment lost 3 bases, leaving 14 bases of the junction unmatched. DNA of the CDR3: TGCAGTGCTAGGCCAGGCAGCGGGATCGAATCCGAGCAGTACTTC. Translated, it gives CSARPGSGIESEQYF.

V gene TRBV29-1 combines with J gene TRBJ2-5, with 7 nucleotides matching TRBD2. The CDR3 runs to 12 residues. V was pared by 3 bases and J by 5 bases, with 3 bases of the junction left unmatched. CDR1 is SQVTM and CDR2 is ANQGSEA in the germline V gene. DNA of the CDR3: TGCAGCGTTGACCGCGGGAGTGAGACCCAGTACTTC. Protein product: CSVDRGSETQYF. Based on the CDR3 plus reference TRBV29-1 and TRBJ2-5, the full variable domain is SAVISQKPSRDICQRGTSLTIQCQVDSQVTMMFWYRQQPGQSLTLIATANQGSEATYESGFVIDKFPISRPNLTFSTLTVSNMSPEDSSIYLCSVDRGSETQYFGPGTRLLVL.

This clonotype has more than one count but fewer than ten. CDR3: CASSPDRGPYEQYF. The CDR3 DNA reads TGTGCCAGCTCACCAGACAGGGGCCCCTACGAGCAGTACTTC. V usage is TRBV18 and J usage is TRBJ2-7, with 8 positions matching TRBD1. The V gene end was trimmed by 2 bases and the J gene end by 2 bases; junction bases not matched to a gene: 2. Germline loops: CDR1 KGHSH, CDR2 LQKENI. This CDR3 is 14 amino acids long.

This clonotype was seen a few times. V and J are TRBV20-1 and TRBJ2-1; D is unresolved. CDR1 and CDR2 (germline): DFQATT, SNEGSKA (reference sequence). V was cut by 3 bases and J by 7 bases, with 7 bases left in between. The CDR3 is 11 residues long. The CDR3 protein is CSASRKNEQFF. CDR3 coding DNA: TGCAGTGCTAGCCGGAAGAATGAGCAGTTCTTC.

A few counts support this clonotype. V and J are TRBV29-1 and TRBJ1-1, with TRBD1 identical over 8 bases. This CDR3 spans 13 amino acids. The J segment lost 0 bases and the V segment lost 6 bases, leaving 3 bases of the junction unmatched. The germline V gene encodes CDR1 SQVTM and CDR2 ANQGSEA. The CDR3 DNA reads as TGCAGCGTGAGACAGGGGTTGAACACTGAAGCTTTCTTT. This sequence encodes CSVRQGLNTEAFF.

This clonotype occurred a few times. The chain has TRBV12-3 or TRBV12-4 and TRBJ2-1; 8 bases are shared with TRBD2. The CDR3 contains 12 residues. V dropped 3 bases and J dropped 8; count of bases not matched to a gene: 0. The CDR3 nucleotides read TGTGCCAGCAGTTTCGGGGGGGATGAGCAGTTCTTC. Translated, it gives CASSFGGDEQFF.